The sequence of this TCR beta chain was determined in a study of response to subunit inactivated influenza vaccine. Germline CDR1 and CDR2: MNHEY and SMNVEV (reference sequence). V was trimmed by 8 bases and J by 12 bases, leaving 23 bases between them. CDR3 length: 13 amino acids. TCRdb processed the RT-PCR reads anew with MiXCR; each CDR3 protein has one entry. The sample holds around 570,000 distinct CDR3 sequences; 7.6% are singletons and the top ten take around 13%. This clonotype was obtained from a man in his fifties or sixties who received an inactivated influenza vaccine. The V and J genes are TRBV27 and TRBJ2-7, with D maybe TRBD2 (6 bases). The specimen comprised PBMCs from blood, sampled roughly 24 months after vaccination. The CDR3 here is CASRDFSPLSWYF. The CDR3 region has the DNA TGTGCCAGCCGGGACTTCTCTCCACTTTCCTGGTACTTC.